A selection of T cell receptor beta chains follows, all from one sample in a study of blood T cell repertoires in COVID-19. Clones were sequenced by immunoSEQ multiplex PCR, and TCRdb holds only the in-frame ones, with some missing. The table includes over 200,000 clones, about nine tenths detected once. The material sequenced was peripheral blood. The source is a woman in her sixties or seventies with acute or convalescent COVID-19. Both conserved end residues are part of each CDR3. D genes are given only for firm matches. Expanded clones are given a class, and other clones once, few, many or no size at all.

- | - | 13 | TRBJ2-7 | TRBV4-3 | TGCGCCAGCAGCCAAGATATGCAGGGGAAGCAGTACTTC | CASSQDMQGKQYF
- | TRBD1 | 15 | TRBJ2-7 | TRBV6-1 | TGTGCCAGCAGTGAAATCGGGACAGGGCCCTACGAGCAGTACTTC | CASSEIGTGPYEQYF
- | TRBD1 | 15 | TRBJ1-2 | TRBV28 | TGTGCCAGCAAAGACGCCGGGACAGAGAACTATGGCTACACCTTC | CASKDAGTENYGYTF
- | TRBD1 | 14 | TRBJ1-6 | TRBV19 | TGTGCCAGTAGTTTGACAGGGGATAATTCACCCCTCCACTTT | CASSLTGDNSPLHF
few | TRBD2 | 14 | TRBJ2-1 | TRBV5-4 | TGTGCCAGCAGCCGGACTAGCGGCAACAATGAGCAGTTCTTC | CASSRTSGNNEQFF
once | TRBD1 | 18 | TRBJ2-2 | TRBV5-1 | TGCGCCAGCAGCCTCGATACAGGGGTGAGAGGAGGAACCGGGGAGCTGTTTTTT | CASSLDTGVRGGTGELFF
few | - | 14 | TRBJ1-5 | TRBV18 | TGTGCCAGCTCAGCTCGGGGGGCGGGTCAGCCCCAGCATTTT | CASSARGAGQPQHF
once | TRBD2 | 17 | TRBJ2-7 | TRBV23-1 | TGCGCCAGCAGTCAATCCGGGGGACTAGCGGGAGGGAGAGAGCAGTACTTC | CASSQSGGLAGGREQYF
- | - | 13 | TRBJ1-4 | TRBV6-5 | TGTGCCAGCAATGGCGGAGCTAATGAAAAACTGTTTTTT | CASNGGANEKLFF
- | - | 16 | TRBJ1-3 | TRBV15 | TGTGCCACCAGCCCCGAGGGAGTCATCTCTGGAAACACCATATATTTT | CATSPEGVISGNTIYF
- | - | 13 | TRBJ2-1 | TRBV19 | TGTGCCAGTAGTATGCCCCCGGAGGATGAGCAGTTCTTC | CASSMPPEDEQFF
- | TRBD2 | 16 | TRBJ2-1 | TRBV7-8 | TGTGCCAGCAGCGCACTAGCGGGGGCTGTTTTAAATGAGCAGTTCTTC | CASSALAGAVLNEQFF
- | - | 17 | TRBJ1-2 | TRBV24-1 | TGTGCCACCAGTGCCGTAAGGGTCGGACAGTTCGACTATGGCTACACCTTC | CATSAVRVGQFDYGYTF
- | - | 14 | TRBJ2-7 | TRBV7-2 | TGTGCCAGCAGCTCCCCCAGGGGCCCCTACGAGCAGTACTTC | CASSSPRGPYEQYF
- | - | 17 | TRBJ2-7 | TRBV28 | TGTGCCAGCAGTTCCCCCGGGAGAAAGGGGAGCTCCTACGAGCAGTACTTC | CASSSPGRKGSSYEQYF
- | TRBD1 | 15 | TRBJ1-3 | TRBV18 | TGTGCCAGCTCACCCGACAGGGACTCTGGAAACACCATATATTTT | CASSPDRDSGNTIYF
- | TRBD2 | 15 | TRBJ2-1 | TRBV18 | TGTGCCAGCTCACCACCCCCCGGGACTAGCAATGAGCAGTTCTTC | CASSPPPGTSNEQFF
- | - | 14 | TRBJ2-1 | TRBV28 | TGTGCCAGCAGTTCAGTCGTCAGGGATAATGAGCAGTTCTTC | CASSSVVRDNEQFF
- | - | 14 | TRBJ1-6 | TRBV6-5 | TGTGCCAGCAGTTGGGGCAGGGATAATTCACCCCTCCACTTT | CASSWGRDNSPLHF
- | TRBD1 | 14 | TRBJ2-7 | TRBV9 | TGTGCCAGCAGTCTGACAGGGGGATCCTACGAGCAGTACTTC | CASSLTGGSYEQYF
- | TRBD2 | 16 | TRBJ2-7 | TRBV6-5 | TGTGCCAGCAGTTACCTAGCGGGGGGACCTTCGTCCGAGCAGTACTTC | CASSYLAGGPSSEQYF
- | - | 15 | TRBJ1-2 | TRBV19 | TGTGCCAGTAGTGGCCGGGAAACCTTGTCGGGCGGCTACACCTTC | CASSGRETLSGGYTF
- | - | 13 | TRBJ1-1 | TRBV10-3 | TGTGCCATCAGGGACGCGGAGGGTACTGAAGCTTTCTTT | CAIRDAEGTEAFF
- | - | 11 | TRBJ1-3 | TRBV6-6 | TGTGCCAGCAGTACATCGAACACCATATATTTT | CASSTSNTIYF
- | TRBD1 | 15 | TRBJ1-1 | TRBV19 | TGTGCCAGTAGTACGGGACAGAGTCAGAACACTGAAGCTTTCTTT | CASSTGQSQNTEAFF
- | - | 13 | TRBJ1-1 | TRBV6-5 | TGTGCCAGCAGTTACTCCGGGGTCACTGAAGCTTTCTTT | CASSYSGVTEAFF
- | - | 15 | TRBJ1-2 | TRBV18 | TGTGCCAGCTCACCACAAGGACAAGTCGTCTATGGCTACACCTTC | CASSPQGQVVYGYTF